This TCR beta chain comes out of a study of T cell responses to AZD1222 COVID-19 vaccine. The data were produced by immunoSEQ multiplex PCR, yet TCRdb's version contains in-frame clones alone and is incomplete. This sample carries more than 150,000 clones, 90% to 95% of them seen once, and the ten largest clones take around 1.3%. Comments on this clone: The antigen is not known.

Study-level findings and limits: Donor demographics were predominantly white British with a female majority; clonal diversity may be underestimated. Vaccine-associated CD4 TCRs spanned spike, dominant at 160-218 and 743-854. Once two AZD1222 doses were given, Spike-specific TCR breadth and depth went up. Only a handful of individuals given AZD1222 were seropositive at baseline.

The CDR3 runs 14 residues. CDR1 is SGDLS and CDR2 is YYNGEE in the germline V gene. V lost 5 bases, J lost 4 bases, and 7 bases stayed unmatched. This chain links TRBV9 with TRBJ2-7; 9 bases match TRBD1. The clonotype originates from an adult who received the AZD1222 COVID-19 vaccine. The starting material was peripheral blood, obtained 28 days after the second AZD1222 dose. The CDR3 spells CASSPGQGGYEQYF. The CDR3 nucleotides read TGTGCCAGCAGTCCGGGACAGGGCGGATACGAGCAGTACTTC.